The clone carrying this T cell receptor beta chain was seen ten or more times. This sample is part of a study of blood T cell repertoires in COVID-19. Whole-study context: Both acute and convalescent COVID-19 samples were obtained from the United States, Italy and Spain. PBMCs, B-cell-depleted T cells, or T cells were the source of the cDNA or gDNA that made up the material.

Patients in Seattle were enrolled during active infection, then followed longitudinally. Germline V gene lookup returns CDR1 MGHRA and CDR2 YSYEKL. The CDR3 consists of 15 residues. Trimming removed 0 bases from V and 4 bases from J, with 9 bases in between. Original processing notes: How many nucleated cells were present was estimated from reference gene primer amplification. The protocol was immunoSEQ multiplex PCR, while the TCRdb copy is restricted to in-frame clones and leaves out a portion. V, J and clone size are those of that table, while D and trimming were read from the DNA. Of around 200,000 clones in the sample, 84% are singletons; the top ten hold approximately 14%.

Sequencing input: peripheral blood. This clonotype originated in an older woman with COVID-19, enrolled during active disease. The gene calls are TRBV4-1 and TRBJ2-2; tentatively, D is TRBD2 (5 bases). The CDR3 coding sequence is TGCGCCAGCAGCCAAGATCCGGGGTCCACCGGGGAGCTGTTTTTT. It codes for CASSQDPGSTGELFF.